In its sample, the clone carrying this TCR beta chain was seen once. Other DNA sequences within the sample encode an identical CDR3. V shed 0 bases, J shed 4 bases, and the junction held 0 bases outside the gene matches. Per the germline V gene, CDR1 is GTSNPN and CDR2 is SVGIG (reference sequence). CDR3 length equals 14 residues. The entry originates in a study of blood T cell repertoires in COVID-19. Turning to the study itself: Italy, Spain and the United States were the sources of the convalescent and acute COVID-19 samples.

The table came from immunoSEQ multiplex PCR; TCRdb's copy has only in-frame clones and leaves some out. The repertoire has approximately 300,000 clones, about 85% of them found once; the top ten carry 0.87%. Enrolled during active infection, Seattle patients were then followed longitudinally. V gene TRBV30 combines with J gene TRBJ2-7; 13 nucleotides match TRBD2. This clonotype was sampled from a human donor with COVID-19, enrolled during active disease. The donor label of this sample is uncertain. The sample was peripheral blood. Written as DNA, the CDR3 is TGTGCCTGGAGTGTACTAGCGGGAGGGTACGAGCAGTACTTC. Its protein is CAWSVLAGGYEQYF.